Below, 14 T cell receptor beta chains from the same sample are listed, as sequenced in a study of patients and donors after allogeneic stem cell transplantation. From the RT-PCR reads, TCRdb called clonotypes with MiXCR, one entry per CDR3 protein. Of hundreds of thousands of distinct CDR3 sequences listed, around 41% were seen once; the top ten hold roughly 11%. The sample taken for sequencing was blood, either unsorted or a sorted T cell fraction (not recorded which). The receptors were sampled from a human donor who was either an allogeneic HSCT recipient or a stem cell or donor lymphocyte infusion donor (not recorded which). It is not recorded whose cells these are; they may come from a transplant donor.

This clonotype has a handful of counts. The V call is TRBV2, the J call TRBJ1-1; possible D gene TRBD1, 6 bases. The V and J ends lost 6 bases and 0 bases respectively, with 14 bases between them. This CDR3 spans 15 amino acids. Germline CDR1 SNHLY, CDR2 FYNNEI. In nucleotides, the CDR3 is TGTGCCAGCAGAGCCCCGGGACATTTGAACACTGAAGCTTTCTTT. Protein product: CASRAPGHLNTEAFF.

The chain carries TRBV27 and TRBJ1-2; D is undetermined. Trimming stripped 8 bases from V and 0 bases from J, with 10 bases between. Germline loops: CDR1 MNHEY, CDR2 SMNVEV (reference sequence). The CDR3 is 13 residues long. CDR3 DNA sequence: TGTGCCAGCGGCCGGATGGCTAACTATGGCTACACCTTC. It is translated as CASGRMANYGYTF.

This rearrangement joins TRBV4-1 to TRBJ1-4; no firm D call. CDR3 size: 15 residues. CDR1 and CDR2 (germline): MGHRA, YSYEKL. V was trimmed by 5 bases and J by 8 bases, leaving 18 bases between them. The CDR3 reads CASSSRAVNEEKLFF. In DNA, the CDR3 is TGCGCCAGCAGCTCCCGGGCCGTCAATGAGGAAAAACTGTTTTTT.

This clonotype has just a few counts. This chain joins TRBV12-3 or TRBV12-4 and TRBJ2-3; 9 bases map to TRBD1. With V trimmed by 6 bases and J by 3 bases, 4 bases remained unmatched. This CDR3 has 14 amino acids. As DNA, the CDR3 is TGTGCCAGCAGACCCGACAGGGGGACAGATACGCAGTATTTT. This codes for CASRPDRGTDTQYF.

There are a few counts of this clonotype. The gene calls are TRBV5-5 and TRBJ1-3; D remains ambiguous. Germline V gene data show CDR1 as SGHKS and CDR2 as YYEKEE (reference sequence). CDR3 length equals 16 residues. Deletions cut 4 bases from V and 2 bases from J, with 16 bases between. The CDR3 protein is CASSPRAPEAGNTIYF. The CDR3 region has the DNA TGTGCCAGCAGCCCGCGGGCCCCCGAGGCTGGAAACACCATATATTTT. The full variable domain, its missing parts supplied by reference TRBV5-5 and TRBJ1-3, is DAGVTQSPTHLIKTRGQQVTLRCSPISGHKSVSWYQQVLGQGPQFIFQYYEKEERGRGNFPDRFSARQFPNYSSELNVNALLLGDSALYLCASSPRAPEAGNTIYFGEGSWLTVV.

The chain is built from TRBV12-3 or TRBV12-4 and TRBJ1-2; the D is unclear. The CDR3 consists of 12 residues. Trimming removed 4 bases at V and 6 bases at J, with 9 bases between. The CDR3 nucleotides read TGTGCCAGCAGTTGGAAGAGGGATGGCTACACCTTC. Translation: CASSWKRDGYTF.

The table lists this clonotype with a few counts. CDR3 in DNA: TGCAGTGCTAGAGCGACCGGGTGGGGTGGCTACACCTTC. Amino acids: CSARATGWGGYTF. The chain combines TRBV20-1 with TRBJ1-2; unclear D gene. This CDR3 has 13 amino acids. Trimming cost V 1 base and J 7 bases, with 13 bases left between them. Germline lookup yields CDR1 DFQATT and CDR2 SNEGSKA (reference sequence).

This clonotype was recorded a few times. The V and J genes are TRBV12-3 or TRBV12-4 and TRBJ1-6; no clear D. Between the trimmed V and J ends, which lost 3 bases and 10 bases, there was a span of 16 bases. This CDR3 region has 15 residues. Here the CDR3 DNA reads TGTGCCAGCAGTTTGAGGCGGTCCGGAGGATCACCCCTCCACTTT. This sequence encodes CASSLRRSGGSPLHF.

The rearrangement uses TRBV12-3 or TRBV12-4 and TRBJ1-1; D not resolved. There are 14 residues in the CDR3. V was pared by 5 bases and J by 4 bases, with 14 bases between. The CDR3 reads CASSLKGVTTEAFF. The DNA of the CDR3 is TGTGCCAGCAGTCTGAAGGGCGTAACCACTGAAGCTTTCTTT.

The chain couples TRBV20-1 to TRBJ2-4, with D perhaps being TRBD1 or TRBD2 (6 bases each). The V gene lost 3 bases and the J gene lost 1 base, with 13 bases spanning the gap. The CDR3 has 15 amino acids. Germline CDR1 DFQATT, CDR2 SNEGSKA (reference sequence). The CDR3 spells CSASRGPGAKNIQYF. The CDR3 DNA sequence: TGCAGTGCTAGTCGGGGGCCTGGGGCCAAAAACATTCAGTACTTC.

This clonotype was seen ten or more times. V gene TRBV9 combines with J gene TRBJ1-1; D remains unclear. The germline V and J ends were trimmed by 0 bases and 0 bases, with 3 bases remaining between them. CDR3 length: 13 residues. Germline-derived CDR1 and CDR2 are SGDLS and YYNGEE. The CDR3 protein is CASSVALNTEAFF. In DNA, the CDR3 is TGTGCCAGCAGCGTAGCCTTGAACACTGAAGCTTTCTTT.

This rearrangement joins TRBV5-6 to TRBJ1-1; D is possibly TRBD1 (5 bases). V lost 2 bases and J lost 3, with 8 bases in between. This CDR3 spans 13 amino acids. Germline CDR1 is SGHDT and CDR2 is YYEEEE. CDR3 residues: CASSFGRDTEAFF. The CDR3 DNA reads TGTGCCAGCAGCTTTGGCAGGGACACTGAAGCTTTCTTT.

This clonotype was seen a handful of times. The V gene is TRBV12-3 or TRBV12-4, the J gene TRBJ1-2; D is possibly TRBD1 (5 bases). This CDR3 spans 13 amino acids. The V end lost 7 bases, the J end lost 0 bases, and 9 bases lay between the germline ends. CDR3 coding DNA: TGTGCCAGCATACTACAGGCTAACTATGGCTACACCTTC. Protein: CASILQANYGYTF.

The chain links TRBV5-1 to TRBJ1-4; perhaps TRBD1 as D (5 bases). V shed 6 bases and J shed 4 bases, with 10 bases lying between them. The CDR3 runs 13 residues. The germline V gene has CDR1 SGHRS and CDR2 YFSETQ. This CDR3 reads CASKDRSNEKLFF. The CDR3, as DNA: TGCGCCAGCAAAGACAGAAGTAATGAAAAACTGTTTTTT.